The entry below describes one T cell receptor (beta chain). The sample contains more than one DNA sequence encoding this CDR3. This specimen comes from a study of blood T cell repertoires in COVID-19. Profiled with immunoSEQ multiplex PCR; TCRdb holds only in-frame clones, not every one. In the table there are roughly 300,000 clones, 92% of which are singletons. The age range of participants was 18 to 89 years, with residence in about 25 US areas. Recovered Cohort 3 donors showed two negative PCRs, clearance, or symptom resolution. Unmatched junction bases numbered 3, after V lost 0 bases and J lost 4 bases. The length of the CDR3 is 15 residues. Per germline, CDR1 MNHEY and CDR2 SVGAGI.

The V and J genes are TRBV6-5 and TRBJ2-7, with 10 bases lining up with TRBD2. This receptor was taken from a woman between 25 and 40 years old who had recovered from COVID-19. The sequencing input was PBMCs or T cells enriched from blood (not recorded which). CDR3 coding DNA: TGTGCCAGCAGTTACTCTTCTAGCGGGAGTTACGAGCAGTACTTC. It specifies CASSYSSSGSYEQYF.